This entry features one T cell receptor beta chain sequence. Its matching antigen is unknown. This same CDR3 is encoded by further DNA sequences in the sample. The sample belongs to a study of shared clonotypes between healthy human individuals. Study findings and constraints: Around 5.3% of naive CD4 clonotypes were shared across four donors. Clonotype sharing among donors was expected to depend on sequencing depth.

Terminally differentiated effector memory CD45RA+ cells were excluded by CCR7 positive selection of CD45RO-negative cells. The germline CDR1 and CDR2 sequences are MNHEY and SVGAGI. With 5 bases removed from V and 0 bases from J, the gap between germline ends came to 8 bases. The CDR3 totals 14 residues. The protocol was immunoSEQ multiplex PCR, while the TCRdb copy is restricted to in-frame clones and leaves out a portion. The data hold roughly 2,000,000 clones, with about 95% observed a single time. The sample was naive CD8+ T cells sorted from blood. V usage is TRBV6-5 and J usage is TRBJ1-3; D gene uncertain. This receptor was obtained from a young man in good health. CDR3 in DNA: TGTGCCAGCAGTCCACGGATCTCTGGAAACACCATATATTTT. Translating gives CASSPRISGNTIYF.